The rows below give T cell receptor beta chains drawn from one sample of a study of blood T cell repertoires in COVID-19. Sequencing used immunoSEQ multiplex PCR; TCRdb keeps in-frame clones, though not all of them. Of roughly 200,000 clones in the sample, around 85% were seen once. Sequenced sample: peripheral blood. The receptors were sampled from a woman in her sixties or seventies with acute or convalescent COVID-19. CDR3s include the opening cysteine and the closing phenylalanine or tryptophan. A D gene is named only where the DNA matches it firmly. Size tells how often a clone was seen (once, few, many) or the class of an expanded clone, and some rows leave it out.

D gene	clone size	V gene	J gene	CDR3 DNA	CDR3 protein
TRBD2	NA	TRBV19	TRBJ2-1	TGTGCCAGCCGGAGGGAGGGCCTTTCCTACAATGAGCAGTTCTTC	CASRREGLSYNEQFF
NA	NA	TRBV25-1	TRBJ1-1	TGTGCCAGCAGTGTTGGGGGGTCCAGCACTGAAGCTTTCTTT	CASSVGGSSTEAFF
NA	NA	TRBV18	TRBJ1-1	TGTGCCAGCTCACCCCTCTGGGGCCCGAGGCCGAACACTGAAGCTTTCTTT	CASSPLWGPRPNTEAFF
NA	NA	TRBV7-2	TRBJ2-3	TGTGCCAGCAGCCCGACAAGGGATACGCAGTATTTT	CASSPTRDTQYF
TRBD1	few	TRBV5-1	TRBJ1-2	TGCGCCAGCAGCTTGATTTTTGGCGGACAGGAGAACTATGGCTACACCTTC	CASSLIFGGQENYGYTF
NA	NA	TRBV28	TRBJ1-1	TGTGCCAGCAGAGCCCCGGGGGGGAACACTGAAGCTTTCTTT	CASRAPGGNTEAFF
NA	NA	TRBV15	TRBJ2-5	TGTGCCACCAGCAGAGATAAGGGGCCTGGGACCCAGTACTTC	CATSRDKGPGTQYF
TRBD2	NA	TRBV10-3	TRBJ2-5	TGTGCCACTACTGACGGACTAGCGGGAGAGACCCAGTACTTC	CATTDGLAGETQYF
TRBD2	NA	TRBV19	TRBJ2-1	TGTGCCAGTACCCCACTAGCGAACTACAATGAGCAGTTCTTC	CASTPLANYNEQFF
TRBD2	once	TRBV24-1	TRBJ2-1	TGTGCCACCAGTGATTGGGCGGGAGGGTACAATGAGCAGTTCTTC	CATSDWAGGYNEQFF
TRBD2	once	TRBV5-1	TRBJ2-7	TGCGCCAGCAGCTTGCCTAGCGGGGGTTCCTACGAGCAGTACTTC	CASSLPSGGSYEQYF
TRBD1	NA	TRBV28	TRBJ1-2	TGTGCCGGCCGGGACAGCCTCTATGGCTACACCTTC	CAGRDSLYGYTF
NA	NA	TRBV29-1	TRBJ2-7	TGCAGCGTTGTGCCTGGGGCAACTTACGAGCAGTACTTC	CSVVPGATYEQYF
TRBD2	NA	TRBV7-8	TRBJ2-2	TGTGCCAGCCGGCTAGCGGGAGGGGGCGGGGAGCTGTTTTTT	CASRLAGGGGELFF
NA	once	TRBV2	TRBJ1-5	TGTGCCAGCAGTGAATGGGGCGGTTCCACCCCCCAGCATTTT	CASSEWGGSTPQHF
TRBD1	NA	TRBV7-8	TRBJ1-5	TGTGCCAGCAGCTTAGGACAGGGGGAAGTTGAGCCCCAGCATTTT	CASSLGQGEVEPQHF
TRBD1	NA	TRBV18	TRBJ2-1	TGTGCCAGCTCACCCTCGGCAGGGGGCCAAGGCGAGCAGTTCTTC	CASSPSAGGQGEQFF
NA	NA	TRBV18	TRBJ1-1	TGTGCCAGCTCACCTTTGGGGGCAGTTGGGAACACTGAAGCTTTCTTT	CASSPLGAVGNTEAFF